The clone carrying this T cell receptor beta chain was seen more than once but under ten times. Its target is not known. This likely came from a read error, as a far larger clone is one base away. With V trimmed by 2 bases and J by 12 bases, 12 bases remained unmatched. Germline V gives CDR1 PRHDT, CDR2 FYEKMQ (reference sequence). The CDR3 sequence is 15 residues long. The PCR was carried out with 60 Vbeta primers and 13 Jbeta primers. Assay: immunoSEQ multiplex PCR; the TCRdb copy retains only in-frame clones and omits some. The sample lists over 110,000 clones, roughly 74% occurring once. The data originate from a study of cytomegalovirus exposure and HLA in healthy donors. Study-wide results and limits: Later on, an analysis found that several of the most significant clusters appeared to be linked to common viral pathogens, which included parvovirus B19.

Donors showed nominal health when sampled, although they likely had unrecorded immune exposures. The chain joins TRBV13 to TRBJ2-1, with 8 bases identical to TRBD2. The clonotype originates from a woman between 35 and 50 years old in good health and CMV-seropositive. The sequenced sample was PBMCs. The DNA for the CDR3 is TGTGCCAGCAGCTTATCGGCGGGAGGAGGGGGTAGGCAGTTCTTC. This codes for CASSLSAGGGGRQFF. Combining the CDR3 with reference TRBV13 and TRBJ2-1 gives the whole variable domain AAGVIQSPRHLIKEKRETATLKCYPIPRHDTVYWYQQGPGQDPQFLISFYEKMQSDKGSIPDRFSAQQFSDYHSELNMSSLELGDSALYFCASSLSAGGGGRQFFGPGTRLTVL.